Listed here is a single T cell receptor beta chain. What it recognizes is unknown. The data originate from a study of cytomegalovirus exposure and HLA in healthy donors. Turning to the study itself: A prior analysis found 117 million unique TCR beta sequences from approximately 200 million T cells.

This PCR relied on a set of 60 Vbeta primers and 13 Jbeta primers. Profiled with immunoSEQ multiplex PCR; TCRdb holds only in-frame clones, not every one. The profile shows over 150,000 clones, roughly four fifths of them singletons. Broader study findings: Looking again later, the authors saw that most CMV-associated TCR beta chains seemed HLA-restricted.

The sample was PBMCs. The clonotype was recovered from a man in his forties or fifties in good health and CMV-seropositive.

The CDR3 DNA sequence: TGTGCCAGCAGCGTAGCGGGAACCAACTATGGCTACACCTTC. This translates into CASSVAGTNYGYTF. The genes are TRBV9 and TRBJ1-2; D ambiguous. The CDR3 has 14 residues. Germline V lookup: CDR1 SGDLS, CDR2 YYNGEE. The V gene lost 0 bases and the J gene lost 2 bases, with 8 bases spanning the gap.